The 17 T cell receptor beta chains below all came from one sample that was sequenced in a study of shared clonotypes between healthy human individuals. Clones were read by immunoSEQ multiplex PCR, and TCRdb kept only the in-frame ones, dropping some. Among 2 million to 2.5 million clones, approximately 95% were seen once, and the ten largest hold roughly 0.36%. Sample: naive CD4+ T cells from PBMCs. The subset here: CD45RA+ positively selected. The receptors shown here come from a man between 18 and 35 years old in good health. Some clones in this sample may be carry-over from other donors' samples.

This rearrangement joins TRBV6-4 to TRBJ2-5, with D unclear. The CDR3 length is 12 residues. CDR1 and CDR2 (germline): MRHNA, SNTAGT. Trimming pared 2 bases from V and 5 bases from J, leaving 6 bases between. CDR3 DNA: TGTGCCAGCAGTGACCCGAGGGAGACCCAGTACTTC. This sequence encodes CASSDPRETQYF.

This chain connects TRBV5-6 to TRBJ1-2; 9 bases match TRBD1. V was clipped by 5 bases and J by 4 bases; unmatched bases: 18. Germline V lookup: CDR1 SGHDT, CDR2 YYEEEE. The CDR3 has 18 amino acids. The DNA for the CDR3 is TGTGCCAGCAGGTTGAGACGCTTCCGGGACAGGGCGCGCTATGGCTACACCTTC. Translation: CASRLRRFRDRARYGYTF.

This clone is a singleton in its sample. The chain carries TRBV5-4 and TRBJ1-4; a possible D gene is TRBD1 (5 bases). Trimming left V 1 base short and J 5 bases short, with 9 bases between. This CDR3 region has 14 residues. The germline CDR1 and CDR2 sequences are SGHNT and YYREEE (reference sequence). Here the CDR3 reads CASSLTGGNEKLFF. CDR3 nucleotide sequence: TGTGCCAGCAGCTTGACAGGCGGGAATGAAAAACTGTTTTTT.

This CDR3 reads CASMGGKSVYGYTF. The CDR3 bases are TGTGCCAGCATGGGGGGGAAAAGCGTCTATGGCTACACCTTC. The rearrangement uses TRBV6-5 and TRBJ1-2; D possibly corresponds to TRBD1 (5 bases). Germline assignment: CDR1 MNHEY and CDR2 SVGAGI. This CDR3 spans 14 amino acids. The V end lost 7 bases, the J end lost 4 bases, and 16 bases lay between the germline ends.

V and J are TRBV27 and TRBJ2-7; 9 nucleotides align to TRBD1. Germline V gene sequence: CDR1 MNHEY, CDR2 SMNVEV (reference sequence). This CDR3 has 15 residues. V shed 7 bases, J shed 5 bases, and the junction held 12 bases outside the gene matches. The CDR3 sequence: CASITTGGPPNEQYF. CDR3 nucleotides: TGTGCCAGCATTACAACAGGGGGCCCTCCCAACGAGCAGTACTTC.

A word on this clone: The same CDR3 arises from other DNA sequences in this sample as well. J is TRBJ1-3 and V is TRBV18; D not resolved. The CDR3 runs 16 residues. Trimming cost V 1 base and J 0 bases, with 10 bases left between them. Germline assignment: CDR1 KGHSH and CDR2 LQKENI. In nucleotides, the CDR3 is TGTGCCAGCTCACCACTCGACACTTCCTCTGGAAACACCATATATTTT. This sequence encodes CASSPLDTSSGNTIYF.

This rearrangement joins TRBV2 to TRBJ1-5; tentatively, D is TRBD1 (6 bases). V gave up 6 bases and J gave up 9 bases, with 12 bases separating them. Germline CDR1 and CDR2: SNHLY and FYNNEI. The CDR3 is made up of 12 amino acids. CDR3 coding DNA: TGTGCCAGCAGACAGGGACTTGGGCCCCAGCATTTT. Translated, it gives CASRQGLGPQHF.

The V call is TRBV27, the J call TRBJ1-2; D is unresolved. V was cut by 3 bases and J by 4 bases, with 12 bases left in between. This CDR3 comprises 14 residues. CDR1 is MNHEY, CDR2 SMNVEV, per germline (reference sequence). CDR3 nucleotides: TGTGCCAGCAGTTTTGGCGGGCAGCCCTATGGCTACACCTTC. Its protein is CASSFGGQPYGYTF.

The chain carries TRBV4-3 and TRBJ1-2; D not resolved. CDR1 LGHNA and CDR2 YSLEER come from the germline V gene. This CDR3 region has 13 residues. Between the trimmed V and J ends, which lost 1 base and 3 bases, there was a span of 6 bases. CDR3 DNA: TGCGCCAGCAGCCAAGCCACCGACTATGGCTACACCTTC. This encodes CASSQATDYGYTF.

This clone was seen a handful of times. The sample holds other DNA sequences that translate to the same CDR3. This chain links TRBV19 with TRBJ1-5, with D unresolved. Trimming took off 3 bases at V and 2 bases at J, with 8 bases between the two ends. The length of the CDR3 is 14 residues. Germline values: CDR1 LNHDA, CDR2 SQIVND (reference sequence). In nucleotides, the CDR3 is TGTGCCAGTAGTATCCCCCCAGGCAATCAGCCCCAGCATTTT. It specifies CASSIPPGNQPQHF.

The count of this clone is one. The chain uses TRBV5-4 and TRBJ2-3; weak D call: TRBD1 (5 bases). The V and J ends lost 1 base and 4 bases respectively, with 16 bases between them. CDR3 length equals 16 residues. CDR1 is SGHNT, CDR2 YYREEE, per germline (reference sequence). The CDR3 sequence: CASSLKTPLQADTQYF. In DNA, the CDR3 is TGTGCCAGCAGCTTGAAGACGCCCTTACAGGCAGATACGCAGTATTTT.

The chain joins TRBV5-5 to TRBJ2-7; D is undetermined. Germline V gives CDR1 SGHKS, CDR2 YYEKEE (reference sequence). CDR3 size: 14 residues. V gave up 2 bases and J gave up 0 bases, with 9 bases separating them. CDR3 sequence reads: CASSFPGSSYEQYF. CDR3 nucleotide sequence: TGTGCCAGCAGCTTCCCAGGTAGCTCCTACGAGCAGTACTTC.

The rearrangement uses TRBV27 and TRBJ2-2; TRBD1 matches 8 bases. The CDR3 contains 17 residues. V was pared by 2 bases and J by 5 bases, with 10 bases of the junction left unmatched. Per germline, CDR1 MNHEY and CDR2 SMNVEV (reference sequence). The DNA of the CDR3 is TGTGCCAGCAGTTTAACATGGACAGGGCAGCGGACCGGGGAGCTGTTTTTT. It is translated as CASSLTWTGQRTGELFF.

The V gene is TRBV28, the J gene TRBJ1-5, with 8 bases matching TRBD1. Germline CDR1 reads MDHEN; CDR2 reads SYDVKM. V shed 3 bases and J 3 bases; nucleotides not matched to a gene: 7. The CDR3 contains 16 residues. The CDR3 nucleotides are TGTGCCAGCAGTTTTGCGGGACAGGACACCAATCAGCCCCAGCATTTT. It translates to CASSFAGQDTNQPQHF.

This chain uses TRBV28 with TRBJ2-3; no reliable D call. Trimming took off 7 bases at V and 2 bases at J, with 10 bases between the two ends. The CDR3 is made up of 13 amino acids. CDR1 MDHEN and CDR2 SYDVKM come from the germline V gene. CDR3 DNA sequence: TGTGCCAGCAAATACACGTACACAGATACGCAGTATTTT. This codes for CASKYTYTDTQYF.

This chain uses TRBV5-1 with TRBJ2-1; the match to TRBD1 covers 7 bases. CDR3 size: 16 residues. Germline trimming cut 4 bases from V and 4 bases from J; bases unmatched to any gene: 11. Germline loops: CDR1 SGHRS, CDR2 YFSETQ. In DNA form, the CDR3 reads TGCGCCAGCAGCCTAATAACAGGGGCGCCTTACAATGAGCAGTTCTTC. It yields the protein CASSLITGAPYNEQFF.

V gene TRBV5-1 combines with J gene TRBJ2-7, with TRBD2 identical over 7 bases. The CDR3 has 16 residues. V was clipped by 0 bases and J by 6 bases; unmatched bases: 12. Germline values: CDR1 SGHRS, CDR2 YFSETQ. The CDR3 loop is CASSLVPGLSITEQYF. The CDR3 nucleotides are TGCGCCAGCAGCTTGGTACCGGGACTAAGCATAACCGAGCAGTACTTC.